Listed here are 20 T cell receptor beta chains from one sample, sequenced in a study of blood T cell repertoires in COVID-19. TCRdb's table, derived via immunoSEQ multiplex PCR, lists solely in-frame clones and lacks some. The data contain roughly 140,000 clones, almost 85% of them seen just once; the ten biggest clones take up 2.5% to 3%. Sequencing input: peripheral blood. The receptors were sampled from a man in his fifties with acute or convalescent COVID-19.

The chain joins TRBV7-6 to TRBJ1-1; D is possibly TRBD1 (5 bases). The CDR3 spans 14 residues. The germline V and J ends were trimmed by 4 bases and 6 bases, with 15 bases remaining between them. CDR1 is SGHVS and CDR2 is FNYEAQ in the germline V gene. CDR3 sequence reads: CASSSKSGGAEAFF. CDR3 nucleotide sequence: TGTGCCAGCAGCTCCAAGTCCGGAGGGGCTGAAGCTTTCTTT. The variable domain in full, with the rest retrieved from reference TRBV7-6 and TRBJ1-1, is GAGVSQSPRYKVTKRGQDVALRCDPISGHVSLYWYRQALGQGPEFLTYFNYEAQQDKSGLPNDRFSAERPEGSISTLTIQRTEQRDSAMYRCASSSKSGGAEAFFGQGTRLTVV.

The CDR3 is CASSLDWDGGAGYNEQFF. In nucleotides, the CDR3 is TGTGCCAGCAGCCTGGACTGGGATGGAGGAGCTGGGTACAATGAGCAGTTCTTC. The rearrangement joins TRBV5-4 to TRBJ2-1, with D maybe TRBD2 (5 bases). Germline CDR1 and CDR2: SGHNT and YYREEE (reference sequence). The V and J ends lost 4 bases and 4 bases respectively, with 24 bases between them. This CDR3 has 18 amino acids.

In DNA form, the CDR3 reads TGTGCCATCAGTCAACAGGGACCCCACGAGCAGTACTTC. Translating it yields CAISQQGPHEQYF. The genes are TRBV10-3 and TRBJ2-7; the D gene is possibly TRBD1 (6 bases). The ends were cut back, 5 bases at V and 5 bases at J, with 13 bases in the middle. This CDR3 is 13 amino acids long. Germline V CDR1 and CDR2: ENHRY, SYGVKD.

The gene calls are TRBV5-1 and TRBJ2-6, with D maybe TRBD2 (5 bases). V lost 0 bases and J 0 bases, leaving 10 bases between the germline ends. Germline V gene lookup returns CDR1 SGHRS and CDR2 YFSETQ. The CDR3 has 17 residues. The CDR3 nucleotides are TGCGCCAGCAGCTTGGTGCCGGGAAACTCTGGGGCCAACGTCCTGACTTTC. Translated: CASSLVPGNSGANVLTF.

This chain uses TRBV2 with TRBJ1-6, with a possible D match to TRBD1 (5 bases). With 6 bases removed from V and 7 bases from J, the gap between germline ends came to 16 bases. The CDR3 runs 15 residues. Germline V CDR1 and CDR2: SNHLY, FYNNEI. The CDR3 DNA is TGTGCCAGCAGCGGACCGGGACGGGGGAATTCACCCCTCCACTTT. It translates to CASSGPGRGNSPLHF.

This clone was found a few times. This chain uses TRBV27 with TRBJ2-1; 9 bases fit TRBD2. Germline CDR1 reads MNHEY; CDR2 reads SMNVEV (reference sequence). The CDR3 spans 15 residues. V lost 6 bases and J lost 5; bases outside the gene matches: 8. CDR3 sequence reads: CASRLASGAHNEQFF. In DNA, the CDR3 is TGTGCCAGCAGGTTGGCTAGCGGGGCCCACAATGAGCAGTTCTTC.

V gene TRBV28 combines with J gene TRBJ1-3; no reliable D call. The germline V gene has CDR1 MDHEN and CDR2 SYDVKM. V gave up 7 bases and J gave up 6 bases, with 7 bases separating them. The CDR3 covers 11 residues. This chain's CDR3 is CASTLLNTIYF. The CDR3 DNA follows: TGTGCCAGCACCCTACTAAACACCATATATTTT.

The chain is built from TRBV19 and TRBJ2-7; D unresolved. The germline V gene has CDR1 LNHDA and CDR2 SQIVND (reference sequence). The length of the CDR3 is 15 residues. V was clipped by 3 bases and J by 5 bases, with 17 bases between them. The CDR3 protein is CASSISFVSRNEQYF. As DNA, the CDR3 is TGTGCCAGTAGTATCTCGTTCGTTAGCCGGAACGAGCAGTACTTC.

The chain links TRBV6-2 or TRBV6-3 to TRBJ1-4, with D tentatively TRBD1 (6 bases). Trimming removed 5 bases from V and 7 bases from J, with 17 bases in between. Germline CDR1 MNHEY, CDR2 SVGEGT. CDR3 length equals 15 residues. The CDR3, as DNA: TGTGCCAGCAGTAGGACAGATACCTTTGGTGAAAAACTGTTTTTT. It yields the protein CASSRTDTFGEKLFF.

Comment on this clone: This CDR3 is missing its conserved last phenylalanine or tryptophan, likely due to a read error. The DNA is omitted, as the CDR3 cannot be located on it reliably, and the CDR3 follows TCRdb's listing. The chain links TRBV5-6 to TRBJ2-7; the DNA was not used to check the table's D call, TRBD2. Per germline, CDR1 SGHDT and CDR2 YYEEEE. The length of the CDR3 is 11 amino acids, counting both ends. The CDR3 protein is CASSLGFQLAY.

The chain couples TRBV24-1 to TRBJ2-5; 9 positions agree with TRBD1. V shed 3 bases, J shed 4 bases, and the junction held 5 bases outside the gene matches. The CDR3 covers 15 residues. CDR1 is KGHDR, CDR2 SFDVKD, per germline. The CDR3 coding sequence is TGTGCCACCAGTGATCCTGGACAGGGGTCAGAGACCCAGTACTTC. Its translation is CATSDPGQGSETQYF.

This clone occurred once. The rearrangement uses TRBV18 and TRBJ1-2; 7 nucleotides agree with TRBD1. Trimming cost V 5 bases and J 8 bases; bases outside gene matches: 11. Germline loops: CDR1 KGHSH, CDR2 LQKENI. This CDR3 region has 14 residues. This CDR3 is CASSATDRVGGYTF. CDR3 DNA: TGTGCCAGCTCAGCTACCGACAGGGTCGGAGGCTACACCTTC.

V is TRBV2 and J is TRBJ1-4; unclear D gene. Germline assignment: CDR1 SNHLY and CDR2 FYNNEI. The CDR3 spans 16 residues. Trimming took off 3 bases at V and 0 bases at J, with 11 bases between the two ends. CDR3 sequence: CASSDTLSATNEKLFF. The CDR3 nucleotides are TGTGCCAGCAGTGATACTTTGTCTGCAACTAATGAAAAACTGTTTTTT. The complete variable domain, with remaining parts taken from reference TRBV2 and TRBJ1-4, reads EPEVTQTPSHQVTQMGQEVILRCVPISNHLYFYWYRQILGQKVEFLVSFYNNEISEKSEIFDDQFSVERPDGSNFTLKIRSTKLEDSAMYFCASSDTLSATNEKLFFGSGTQLSVL.

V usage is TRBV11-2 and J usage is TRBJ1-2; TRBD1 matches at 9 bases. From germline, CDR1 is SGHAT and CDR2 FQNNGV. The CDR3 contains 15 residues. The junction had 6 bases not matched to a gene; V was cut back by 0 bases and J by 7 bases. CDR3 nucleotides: TGTGCCAGCAGCTTAGATCTTACAGGGGGCTTTGGCTACACCTTC. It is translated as CASSLDLTGGFGYTF. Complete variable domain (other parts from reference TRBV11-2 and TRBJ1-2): EAGVAQSPRYKIIEKRQSVAFWCNPISGHATLYWYQQILGQGPKLLIQFQNNGVVDDSQLPKDRFSAERLKGVDSTLKIQPAKLEDSAVYLCASSLDLTGGFGYTFGSGTRLTVV.

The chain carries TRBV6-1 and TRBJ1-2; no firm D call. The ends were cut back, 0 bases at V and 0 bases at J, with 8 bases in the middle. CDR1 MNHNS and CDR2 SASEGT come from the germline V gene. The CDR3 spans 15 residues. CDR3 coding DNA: TGTGCCAGCAGTGAAGCTTGGAGGGCTAACTATGGCTACACCTTC. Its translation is CASSEAWRANYGYTF.

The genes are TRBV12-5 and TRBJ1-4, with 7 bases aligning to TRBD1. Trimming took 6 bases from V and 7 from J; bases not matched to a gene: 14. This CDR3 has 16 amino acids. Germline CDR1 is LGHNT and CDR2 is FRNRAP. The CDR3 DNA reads TGTGCTAGTGGCTCCCGACTGACAGGGTTAAGTGAAAAACTGTTTTTT. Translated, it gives CASGSRLTGLSEKLFF.

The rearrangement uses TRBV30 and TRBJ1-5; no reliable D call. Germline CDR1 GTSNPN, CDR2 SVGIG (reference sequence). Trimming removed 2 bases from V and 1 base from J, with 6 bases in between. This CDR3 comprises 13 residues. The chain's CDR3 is CAWSTRSNQPQHF. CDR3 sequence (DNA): TGTGCCTGGAGTACCAGGAGCAATCAGCCCCAGCATTTT.

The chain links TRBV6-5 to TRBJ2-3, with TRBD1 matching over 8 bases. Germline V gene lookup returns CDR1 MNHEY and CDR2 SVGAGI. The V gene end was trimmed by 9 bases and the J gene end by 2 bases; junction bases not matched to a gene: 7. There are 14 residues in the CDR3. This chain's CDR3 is CASRTGTNTDTQYF. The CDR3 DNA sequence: TGTGCCAGTCGGACAGGGACCAACACAGATACGCAGTATTTT.

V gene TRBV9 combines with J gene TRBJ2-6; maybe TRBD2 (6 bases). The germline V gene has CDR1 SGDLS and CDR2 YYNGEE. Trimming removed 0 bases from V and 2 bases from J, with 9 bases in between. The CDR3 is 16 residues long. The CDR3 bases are TGTGCCAGCAGCGTAGTTGGAGGGGCTGGGGCCAACGTCCTGACTTTC. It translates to CASSVVGGAGANVLTF.

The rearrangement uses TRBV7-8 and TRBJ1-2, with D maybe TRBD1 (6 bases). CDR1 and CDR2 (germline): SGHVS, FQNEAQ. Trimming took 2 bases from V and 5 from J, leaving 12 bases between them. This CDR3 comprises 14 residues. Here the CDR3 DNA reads TGTGCCAGCAGCTTAACAGGGAGTCCTTATGGCTACACCTTC. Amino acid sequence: CASSLTGSPYGYTF.